The 8 T cell receptor beta chains below come from one sample, sequenced in a study of blood T cell repertoires in COVID-19. Only in-frame clones appear in the TCRdb table, and some are missing; sequencing was by immunoSEQ multiplex PCR. This repertoire shows around 270,000 clones, around 87% found once; its top ten account for over 2%. Sequenced material: peripheral blood. The receptor source for this set is a woman aged 50 to 65 with acute or convalescent COVID-19.

The V gene is TRBV6-4, the J gene TRBJ1-4; D uncertain. Germline CDR1 reads MRHNA; CDR2 reads SNTAGT. The CDR3 is 13 residues long. V was clipped by 5 bases and J by 4 bases, with 8 bases between them. The CDR3: CASSLRLNEKLFF. The CDR3 nucleotides read TGTGCCAGCAGTCTAAGACTTAATGAAAAACTGTTTTTT.

The rearrangement uses TRBV27 and TRBJ2-1; possibly TRBD2 for D (6 bases). The CDR3 is made up of 12 amino acids. Trimming stripped 2 bases from V and 10 bases from J, with 9 bases between. Per the germline V gene, CDR1 is MNHEY and CDR2 is SMNVEV (reference sequence). The CDR3 DNA follows: TGTGCCAGCAGTTTAAGTGCGGGGGAGCAGTTCTTC. Amino acid sequence: CASSLSAGEQFF.

J is TRBJ1-1 and V is TRBV27; D may be TRBD1 (6 bases). The V gene's germline CDR1 is MNHEY and CDR2 SMNVEV (reference sequence). Trimming pared 5 bases from V and 1 base from J, leaving 11 bases between. The CDR3 loop spans 14 amino acids. This CDR3 is CASSRQVANTEAFF. CDR3 in DNA: TGTGCCAGCAGTAGACAGGTGGCGAACACTGAAGCTTTCTTT.

This clone was observed a handful of times. The CDR3 here is CASSSPGRDQPQHF. In DNA form, the CDR3 reads TGTGCCAGCAGCTCCCCCGGCAGGGATCAGCCCCAGCATTTT. The genes are TRBV28 and TRBJ1-5, with a weak D call TRBD1 (5 bases). This CDR3 spans 14 amino acids. CDR1 and CDR2 (germline): MDHEN, SYDVKM. The germline V and J ends were trimmed by 6 bases and 5 bases, with 14 bases remaining between them.

The chain employs TRBV4-1 and TRBJ1-5, with a tentative D call TRBD1 (6 bases). V was clipped by 3 bases and J by 5 bases, with 20 bases between them. CDR1 and CDR2 (germline): MGHRA, YSYEKL. This CDR3 spans 17 amino acids. The CDR3 bases are TGCGCCAGCAGCCAGAGGTTAATGGGCAGGGGAGATCAGCCCCAGCATTTT. Protein product: CASSQRLMGRGDQPQHF.

The rearrangement uses TRBV7-3 and TRBJ2-1, with D perhaps TRBD2 (6 bases). Germline V lookup: CDR1 SGHTA, CDR2 FQGTGA. V dropped 8 bases and J dropped 7 bases, with 15 bases sitting between them. CDR3 length: 13 residues. The chain's CDR3 is CASASLASNEQFF. DNA of the CDR3: TGTGCCAGCGCTTCGCTAGCGTCGAATGAGCAGTTCTTC.

This chain connects TRBV5-4 to TRBJ2-3, with no clear D. The ends were cut back, 4 bases at V and 6 bases at J, with 9 bases in the middle. The CDR3 spans 12 residues. Germline V lookup: CDR1 SGHNT, CDR2 YYREEE (reference sequence). CDR3 nucleotides: TGTGCCAGCAGCGCCGCTAGGGATACGCAGTATTTT. Encoded protein: CASSAARDTQYF.

This clone was detected only a few times. The chain is built from TRBV20-1 and TRBJ2-2, with 10 bases that match TRBD2. This CDR3 region has 16 residues. V trimming: 3 bases; J trimming: 2 bases; junction bases outside the gene matches: 6. The germline V gene encodes CDR1 DFQATT and CDR2 SNEGSKA (reference sequence). The CDR3 region is CSASRSGRANTGELFF. The CDR3 DNA reads TGCAGTGCTAGTAGGAGCGGGAGGGCCAACACCGGGGAGCTGTTTTTT.